These 9 T cell receptor beta chains share one sample of origin, sequenced in a study of beta chain features in type 1 diabetes. Study-wide results and caveats: When Type 1 diabetes patients were examined, their TCRB CDR3s proved moderately but significantly shorter in all four CD4+ subsets.

Their target antigens are unknown. The isolated RNA, all of it, was reverse transcribed, so expressed TCRB transcripts were what got sequenced. Assay used: immunoSEQ multiplex PCR; TCRdb lists only in-frame clones, some missing. The sample consists of hundreds of thousands of clones, 7% to 10% of them appearing once. The sample consisted of central memory CD4+ T cells from blood. All receptors derive from a man aged 25-45 years with type 1 diabetes.

In this sample, this clone turned up a few times. The rearrangement links TRBV27 to TRBJ2-1, with 8 bases lining up with TRBD1. With V trimmed by 3 bases and J by 10 bases, 5 bases remained unmatched. The CDR3 extends over 13 amino acids. Germline-derived CDR1 and CDR2 are MNHEY and SMNVEV (reference sequence). Here the CDR3 reads CASSFLAGGEQFF. Here the CDR3 DNA reads TGTGCCAGCAGTTTCCTCGCAGGGGGCGAGCAGTTCTTC.

The V and J genes are TRBV7-8 and TRBJ2-3, with 8 bases that match TRBD2. The CDR3 spans 15 residues. V shed 1 base and J 2 bases; nucleotides not matched to a gene: 2. Germline assignment: CDR1 SGHVS and CDR2 FQNEAQ. This chain's CDR3 is CASSLDGGATDTQYF. The CDR3, as DNA: TGTGCCAGCAGCTTAGACGGGGGGGCCACAGATACGCAGTATTTT.

This clone occurred many times. The V and J genes are TRBV28 and TRBJ2-1, with TRBD1 as a possible D gene (6 bases). Germline CDR1 and CDR2: MDHEN and SYDVKM. The CDR3 length is 17 residues. Trimming took 7 bases from V and 8 from J, leaving 27 bases between them. CDR3 region: CASTPLDGTLEGDEQFF. The CDR3 DNA follows: TGTGCCAGCACCCCGCTAGATGGGACACTGGAAGGGGATGAGCAGTTCTTC.

This chain uses TRBV5-6 with TRBJ2-5, with 7 bases that match TRBD2. CDR1 SGHDT and CDR2 YYEEEE come from the germline V gene. V trimming: 3 bases; J trimming: 3 bases; junction bases outside the gene matches: 5. CDR3 size: 14 residues. The CDR3 loop reads CASSWAGTKETQYF. The CDR3 DNA is TGTGCCAGCAGCTGGGCCGGGACTAAAGAGACCCAGTACTTC.

The chain carries TRBV11-2 and TRBJ1-1; possibly TRBD1 for D (6 bases). V was trimmed by 6 bases and J by 6 bases, leaving 14 bases between them. CDR3 size: 13 residues. Germline CDR1 SGHAT, CDR2 FQNNGV. CDR3 sequence (DNA): TGTGCCAGCAGTTCTACAGGGTCACCTGAAGCTTTCTTT. Its protein product is CASSSTGSPEAFF.

This clone was found a few times. The V and J genes are TRBV5-1 and TRBJ1-1; TRBD1 matches 7 bases. The CDR3 consists of 15 residues. CDR1 and CDR2 (germline): SGHRS, YFSETQ. Germline trimming cut 0 bases from V and 4 bases from J; bases unmatched to any gene: 6. CDR3 bases: TGCGCCAGCAGCTTGGGTACAGGGGAGGGCACTGAAGCTTTCTTT. The encoded protein is CASSLGTGEGTEAFF. Supplemented by reference TRBV5-1 and TRBJ1-1, the full variable domain reads KAGVTQTPRYLIKTRGQQVTLSCSPISGHRSVSWYQQTPGQGLQFLFEYFSETQRNKGNFPGRFSGRQFSNSRSEMNVSTLELGDSALYLCASSLGTGEGTEAFFGQGTRLTVV.

This clone was seen only a few times. This chain links TRBV7-2 with TRBJ2-7, with D perhaps matching TRBD1 (6 bases). The CDR3 loop spans 14 amino acids. Trimming shortened V by 2 bases and J by 1 base, and 9 bases separated the two germline ends. Looked up from germline, CDR1 is SGHTA and CDR2 is FQGNSA. The CDR3 protein is CASSLIRGSYEQYF. The CDR3 DNA reads TGTGCCAGCAGCTTAATCAGGGGATCCTACGAGCAGTACTTC.

A single count supports this clone. This chain connects TRBV18 to TRBJ2-1; the match to TRBD2 covers 10 bases. This CDR3 is built from 14 residues. J lost 4 bases, V lost 5 bases, and 2 bases had no gene match. Germline CDR1 is KGHSH and CDR2 is LQKENI. DNA of the CDR3: TGTGCCAGCTCAGAGACTAGCGGGTACAATGAGCAGTTCTTC. It codes for CASSETSGYNEQFF.

The table lists this clone with a few counts. The chain is built from TRBV4-1 and TRBJ2-5, with D hard to call. V was cut by 0 bases and J by 0 bases, with 8 bases left in between. The CDR3 runs 15 residues. From germline, CDR1 is MGHRA and CDR2 YSYEKL. The CDR3 region has the DNA TGCGCCAGCAGCCAAGAAACTTGGTACCAAGAGACCCAGTACTTC. Protein: CASSQETWYQETQYF.